The 14 T cell receptor beta chains below come from one sample, sequenced in a study of post-analysis software for immune sequencing data. Study observations and caveats: With TRBV5-6, TRBV5-1 and TRBV20-1 included, about five TRBV segments were more frequent in patients than in controls.

Carried by the TCR beta cDNA libraries were unique molecular identifiers. TCRdb analysed the PCR reads with MiXCR anew, one entry per CDR3 protein. The top ten hold 6% to 9% of the sample, which has 350,000 to 500,000 distinct CDR3 sequences, approximately 42% seen once. Their antigen targets remain unknown. Sequenced material: blood. These receptors all stem from a girl aged 2 to 10 with multiple sclerosis.

The chain couples TRBV20-1 to TRBJ2-7, with 7 positions matching TRBD1. Matching the DNA end better, TRBJ2-5 makes the J call doubtful. This CDR3 contains 15 residues. Per the germline V gene, CDR1 is DFQATT and CDR2 is SNEGSKA (reference sequence). In DNA form, the CDR3 reads TGCAGTGCTATTTCTGACAGGGACGGTTTTGAGACCCAGTACTTC. As protein: CSAISDRDGFETQYF.

The DNA of the CDR3 is TGTGCCACCAGCAGAGATCGAGGGAGCTCCTACAATGAGCAGTTCTTC. This encodes CATSRDRGSSYNEQFF. The rearrangement links TRBV15 to TRBJ2-1; D might be TRBD2 (5 bases). This CDR3 region has 16 residues. The germline V and J ends were trimmed by 0 bases and 0 bases, with 9 bases remaining between them. Germline CDR1 and CDR2: LNHNV and YYDKDF (reference sequence).

This clonotype was picked up a small number of times. The chain couples TRBV7-9 to TRBJ2-3; D unresolved. Trimming stripped 8 bases from V and 5 bases from J, with 8 bases between. The germline gives CDR1 SEHNR, CDR2 FQNEAQ (reference sequence). The CDR3 has 11 amino acids. The CDR3 nucleotides read TGTGCCAGCGGGGTCGTAGATACGCAGTATTTT. This codes for CASGVVDTQYF.

The V and J genes are TRBV27 and TRBJ1-2, with D unresolved. The V end was cut by 5 bases, the J end by 7 bases, with 14 bases between. This CDR3 region has 13 residues. Germline CDR1 and CDR2: MNHEY and SMNVEV (reference sequence). The CDR3, as DNA: TGTGCCAGCAGTCCAATCCCGACCGGTGGCTACACCTTC. Translating gives CASSPIPTGGYTF.

The genes are TRBV20-1 and TRBJ2-1; 12 bases map to TRBD2. Germline CDR1 reads DFQATT; CDR2 reads SNEGSKA (reference sequence). CDR3 size: 14 residues. V was clipped by 6 bases and J by 7 bases; unmatched bases: 7. The DNA for the CDR3 is TGCAGTGCAAACCGACTAGCGGGAGTGAATGAGCAGTTCTTC. Its translation is CSANRLAGVNEQFF.

This chain links TRBV5-1 with TRBJ2-1; D unclear. Per the germline V gene, CDR1 is SGHRS and CDR2 is YFSETQ. Trimming left V 2 bases short and J 6 bases short, with 9 bases between. The CDR3 is made up of 13 amino acids. The DNA of the CDR3 is TGCGCCAGCAGCTTCCTTAACTGCAATGAGCAGTTCTTC. Protein product: CASSFLNCNEQFF.

The chain links TRBV20-1 to TRBJ2-3, with D hard to call. V lost 5 bases and J lost 4, with 22 bases in between. CDR3 size: 16 residues. CDR1 and CDR2 from the germline V gene are DFQATT and SNEGSKA (reference sequence). The CDR3 coding sequence is TGCAGTGCTTCCCGGCTTTTTCTTCAGGATTCAGATACGCAGTATTTT. Its translation: CSASRLFLQDSDTQYF.

The chain couples TRBV9 to TRBJ2-7; 10 bases are a match to TRBD1. The J call may be incorrect, as the DNA end agrees better with TRBJ2-5. Germline CDR1 is SGDLS and CDR2 is YYNGEE. The CDR3 totals 15 residues. CDR3 sequence (DNA): TGTGCCAGCAGCGTAGGGGGACAGGGGTCTAAGACCCAGTACTTC. Translation gives CASSVGGQGSKTQYF.

This clonotype was recorded a few times. This chain uses TRBV4-1 with TRBJ1-2; tentative D call: TRBD1 (5 bases). V shed 7 bases and J shed 7 bases, with 28 bases lying between them. This CDR3 has 17 residues. The germline V gene has CDR1 MGHRA and CDR2 YSYEKL. The CDR3 sequence: CASTLREAGPMRGGYTF. In nucleotides, the CDR3 is TGCGCCAGCACCCTAAGGGAGGCAGGACCTATGAGGGGTGGCTACACCTTC.

This clonotype was seen more than once but under ten times. V and J are TRBV29-1 and TRBJ2-5; possible D gene TRBD2, 5 bases. This CDR3 spans 13 amino acids. Germline loops: CDR1 SQVTM, CDR2 ANQGSEA. The CDR3 spells CAEGYLSPGEQYF. The CDR3 DNA reads as TGCGCCGAGGGCTATCTGTCCCCCGGTGAGCAGTACTTC.

This clonotype has a handful of counts. This chain connects TRBV12-3 or TRBV12-4 to TRBJ2-5, with D unclear. V gave up 3 bases and J gave up 3 bases, with 17 bases separating them. The CDR3 loop spans 16 amino acids. The CDR3 sequence is CASSFSLPSEKETQYF. In DNA form, the CDR3 reads TGTGCCAGCAGTTTTTCCCTACCGTCAGAAAAAGAGACCCAGTACTTC.

The V call is TRBV7-9, the J call TRBJ2-7; the D gene is possibly TRBD2 (5 bases). V was shortened by 7 bases and J by 3 bases, with 7 bases between the two germline ends. Germline values: CDR1 SEHNR, CDR2 FQNEAQ (reference sequence). The CDR3 consists of 11 residues. For the CDR3, the DNA is TGTGCCAGCACCGGGATCTACGAGCAGTACTTC. It specifies CASTGIYEQYF.

This clonotype was seen more than once but under ten times. V gene TRBV13 combines with J gene TRBJ2-1; 11 bases are shared with TRBD2. The CDR3 covers 15 residues. CDR1 is PRHDT, CDR2 FYEKMQ, per germline (reference sequence). Trimming cost V 5 bases and J 5 bases; bases outside gene matches: 5. CDR3 loop: CASSMTSGENNEQFF. The CDR3 DNA follows: TGTGCCAGCAGCATGACTAGCGGGGAGAACAATGAGCAGTTCTTC.

The sample holds a few counts of this clonotype. The V call is TRBV27, the J call TRBJ1-5; D uncertain. The CDR3 has 14 residues. Germline lookup yields CDR1 MNHEY and CDR2 SMNVEV (reference sequence). Trimming took 2 bases from V and 6 from J, leaving 11 bases between them. The chain's CDR3 is CASSLGLRGQPQHF. CDR3 bases: TGTGCCAGCAGTTTAGGCCTGCGGGGTCAGCCCCAGCATTTT.